One sample yielded the 6 T cell receptor beta chains listed below, sequenced in a study of blood T cell repertoires in COVID-19. Data came from immunoSEQ multiplex PCR; TCRdb stores just in-frame clones and leaves some out. This sample has around 83,000 clones, with around nine tenths found just once. The sequenced sample was peripheral blood. The receptors stem from an elderly man with active or convalescent COVID-19.

This chain uses TRBV14 with TRBJ2-3; 7 bases match TRBD2. CDR3 length: 16 residues. Germline CDR1 reads SGHDN; CDR2 reads FVKESK. V shed 2 bases, J shed 5 bases, and the junction held 10 bases outside the gene matches. CDR3 nucleotides: TGTGCCAGCAGCCAATCGGAGGGAGGGGAGGTAGATACGCAGTATTTT. The encoded protein is CASSQSEGGEVDTQYF.

The V gene is TRBV6-1, the J gene TRBJ2-7; 7 nucleotides line up with TRBD2. The V and J ends lost 3 bases and 3 bases, in that order; junction bases with no gene match: 8. Germline CDR1 MNHNS, CDR2 SASEGT. The length of the CDR3 is 15 residues. DNA of the CDR3: TGTGCCAGCAGTGAGGGGCAGGGAGGGTACTACGAGCAGTACGTC. Residues: CASSEGQGGYYEQYV.

The V and J genes are TRBV6-6 and TRBJ2-7; D is possibly TRBD2 (5 bases). Germline V gene data show CDR1 as MNHNY and CDR2 as SVGAGI (reference sequence). The CDR3 has 12 amino acids. Trimming shortened V by 3 bases and J by 4 bases, and 7 bases separated the two germline ends. In DNA, the CDR3 is TGTGCCAGCAGTTATGAGGGATACGAGCAGTACGTC. Its translation: CASSYEGYEQYV.

The J gene is TRBJ2-4, the V gene TRBV25-1; TRBD2 is a possible D gene (5 bases). V lost 5 bases, J lost 3 bases, and 14 bases lay in between. In germline, CDR1 is MGHDK, CDR2 SYGVNS. The CDR3 has 15 amino acids. CDR3 coding DNA: TGTGCCAGCAGTCCAAGCGGCGGATACAAAAACATTCAGTACTTC. It codes for CASSPSGGYKNIQYF.

This rearrangement joins TRBV5-8 to TRBJ2-3, with TRBD2 matching 9 bases. Germline trimming cut 4 bases from V and 6 bases from J; bases unmatched to any gene: 6. The CDR3 covers 14 residues. Per germline, CDR1 SGHTS and CDR2 YDEGEE. The CDR3 spells CASSTGLADDTQYF. The CDR3, as DNA: TGTGCCAGCAGCACGGGACTAGCTGATGATACGCAGTATTTT.

This clone was found once. The rearrangement links TRBV28 to TRBJ2-5; possibly TRBD1 for D (5 bases). The germline CDR1 and CDR2 sequences are MDHEN and SYDVKM. The CDR3 is made up of 12 amino acids. V was clipped by 7 bases and J by 4 bases, with 10 bases between them. This CDR3 is CASTQGLETQYF. DNA of the CDR3: TGTGCCAGCACCCAGGGTTTAGAGACCCAGTACTTC.